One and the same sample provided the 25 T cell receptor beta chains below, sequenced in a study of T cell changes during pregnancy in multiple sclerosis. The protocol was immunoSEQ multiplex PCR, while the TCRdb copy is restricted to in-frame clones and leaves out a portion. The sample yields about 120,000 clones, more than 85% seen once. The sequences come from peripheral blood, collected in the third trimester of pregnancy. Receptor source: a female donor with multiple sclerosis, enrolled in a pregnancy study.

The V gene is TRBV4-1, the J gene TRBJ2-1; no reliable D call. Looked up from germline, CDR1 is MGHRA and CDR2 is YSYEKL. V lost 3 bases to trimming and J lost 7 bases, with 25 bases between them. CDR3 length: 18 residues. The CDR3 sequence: CASSQVVRIDPALNEQFF. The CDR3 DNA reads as TGCGCCAGCAGCCAGGTCGTCCGTATCGACCCAGCGTTGAATGAGCAGTTCTTC.

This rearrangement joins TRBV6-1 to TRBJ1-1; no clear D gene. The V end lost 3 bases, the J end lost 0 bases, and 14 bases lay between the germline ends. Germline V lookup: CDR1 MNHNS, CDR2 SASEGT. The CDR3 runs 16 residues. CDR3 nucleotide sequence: TGTGCCAGCAGTGATCTCGTCAGAGGAATGAACACTGAAGCTTTCTTT. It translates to CASSDLVRGMNTEAFF.

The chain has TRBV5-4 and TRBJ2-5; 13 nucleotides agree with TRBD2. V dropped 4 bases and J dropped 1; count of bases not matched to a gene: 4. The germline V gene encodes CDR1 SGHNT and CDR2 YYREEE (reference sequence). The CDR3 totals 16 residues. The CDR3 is CASSRGLAGVQETQYF. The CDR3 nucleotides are TGTGCCAGCAGCCGCGGACTAGCGGGGGTCCAAGAGACCCAGTACTTC.

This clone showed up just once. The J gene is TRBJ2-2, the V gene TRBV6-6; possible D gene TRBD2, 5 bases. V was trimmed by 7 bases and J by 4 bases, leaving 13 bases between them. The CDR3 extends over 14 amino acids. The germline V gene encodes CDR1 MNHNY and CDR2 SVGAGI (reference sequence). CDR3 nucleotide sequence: TGTGCCAGCACTACTAGGCCCACCACCGGGGAGCTGTTTTTT. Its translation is CASTTRPTTGELFF.

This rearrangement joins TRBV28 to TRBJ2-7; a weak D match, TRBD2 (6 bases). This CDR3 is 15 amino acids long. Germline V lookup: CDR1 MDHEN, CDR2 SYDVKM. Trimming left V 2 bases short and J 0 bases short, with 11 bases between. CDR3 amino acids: CASSLQGLSSYEQYF. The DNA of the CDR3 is TGTGCCAGCAGTTTACAGGGACTGAGCTCCTACGAGCAGTACTTC.

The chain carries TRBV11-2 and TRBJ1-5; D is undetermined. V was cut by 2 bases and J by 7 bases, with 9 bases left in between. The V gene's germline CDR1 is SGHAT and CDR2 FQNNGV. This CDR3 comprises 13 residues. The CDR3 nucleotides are TGTGCCAGCAGCTTATCGGAGGGACAGCCCCAGCATTTT. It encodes CASSLSEGQPQHF.

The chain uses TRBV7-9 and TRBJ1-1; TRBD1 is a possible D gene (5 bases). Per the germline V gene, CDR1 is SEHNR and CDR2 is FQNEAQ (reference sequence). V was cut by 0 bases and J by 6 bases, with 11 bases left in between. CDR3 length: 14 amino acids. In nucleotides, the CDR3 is TGTGCCAGCAGCTTAGCGGGGGGAATCTCTGAAGCTTTCTTT. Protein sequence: CASSLAGGISEAFF.

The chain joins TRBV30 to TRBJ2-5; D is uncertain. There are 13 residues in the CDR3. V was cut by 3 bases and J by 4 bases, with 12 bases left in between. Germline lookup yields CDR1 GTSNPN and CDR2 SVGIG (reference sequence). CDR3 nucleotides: TGTGCCTGGAGACGAACGAGTTTAGAGACCCAGTACTTC. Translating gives CAWRRTSLETQYF.

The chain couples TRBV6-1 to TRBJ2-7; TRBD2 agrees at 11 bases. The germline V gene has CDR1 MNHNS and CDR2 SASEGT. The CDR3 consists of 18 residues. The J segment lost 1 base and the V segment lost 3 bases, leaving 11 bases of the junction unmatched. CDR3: CASSDFNWIAGGSYEQYF. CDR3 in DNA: TGTGCCAGCAGTGACTTCAACTGGATAGCGGGAGGGTCCTACGAGCAGTACTTC.

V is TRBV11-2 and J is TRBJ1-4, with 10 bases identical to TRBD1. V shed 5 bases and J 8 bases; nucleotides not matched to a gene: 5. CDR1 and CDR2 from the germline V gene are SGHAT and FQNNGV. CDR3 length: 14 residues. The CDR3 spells CASSRGQGYEKLFF. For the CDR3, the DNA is TGTGCCAGCAGCCGGGGACAGGGGTACGAAAAACTGTTTTTT. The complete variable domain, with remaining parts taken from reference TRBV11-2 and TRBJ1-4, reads EAGVAQSPRYKIIEKRQSVAFWCNPISGHATLYWYQQILGQGPKLLIQFQNNGVVDDSQLPKDRFSAERLKGVDSTLKIQPAKLEDSAVYLCASSRGQGYEKLFFGSGTQLSVL.

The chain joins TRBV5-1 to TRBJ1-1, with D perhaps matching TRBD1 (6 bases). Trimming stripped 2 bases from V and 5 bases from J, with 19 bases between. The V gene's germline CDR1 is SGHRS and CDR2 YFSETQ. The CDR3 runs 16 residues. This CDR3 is CASSLAAGAVKTEAFF. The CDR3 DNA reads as TGCGCCAGCAGCTTAGCGGCAGGGGCGGTTAAGACTGAAGCTTTCTTT. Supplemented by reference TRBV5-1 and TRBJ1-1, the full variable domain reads KAGVTQTPRYLIKTRGQQVTLSCSPISGHRSVSWYQQTPGQGLQFLFEYFSETQRNKGNFPGRFSGRQFSNSRSEMNVSTLELGDSALYLCASSLAAGAVKTEAFFGQGTRLTVV.

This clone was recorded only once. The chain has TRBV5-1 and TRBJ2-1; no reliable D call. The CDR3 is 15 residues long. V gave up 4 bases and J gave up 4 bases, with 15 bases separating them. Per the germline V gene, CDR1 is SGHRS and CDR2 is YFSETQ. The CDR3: CASSPQKSQYNEQFF. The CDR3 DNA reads TGCGCCAGCAGCCCGCAGAAATCCCAGTACAATGAGCAGTTCTTC.

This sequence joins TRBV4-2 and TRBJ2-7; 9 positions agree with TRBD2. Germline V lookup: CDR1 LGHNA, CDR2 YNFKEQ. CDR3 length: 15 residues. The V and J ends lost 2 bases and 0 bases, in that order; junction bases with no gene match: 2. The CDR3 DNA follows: TGTGCCAGCAGCCAATTAGCGGGGGACTCCTACGAGCAGTACTTC. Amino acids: CASSQLAGDSYEQYF.

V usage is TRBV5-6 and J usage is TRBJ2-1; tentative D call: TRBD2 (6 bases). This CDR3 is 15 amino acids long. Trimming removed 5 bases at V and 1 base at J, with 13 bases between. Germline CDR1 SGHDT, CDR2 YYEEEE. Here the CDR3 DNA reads TGTGCCAGCAGGGCCCGGGACTTTTCCTACAATGAGCAGTTCTTC. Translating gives CASRARDFSYNEQFF.

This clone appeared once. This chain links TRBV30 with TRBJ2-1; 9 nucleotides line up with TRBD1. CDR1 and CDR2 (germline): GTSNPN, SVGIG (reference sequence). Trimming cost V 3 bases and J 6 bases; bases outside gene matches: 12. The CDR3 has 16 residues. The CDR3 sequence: CAWSAGTGQGFNEQFF. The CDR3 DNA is TGTGCCTGGAGCGCCGGGACAGGGCAAGGTTTCAATGAGCAGTTCTTC.

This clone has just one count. CDR3: CASSLRLAGENIQYF. CDR3 bases: TGTGCCAGCAGCTTAAGACTAGCAGGGGAAAACATTCAGTACTTC. The chain uses TRBV7-2 and TRBJ2-4, with D perhaps matching TRBD2 (7 bases). This CDR3 contains 15 residues. CDR1 and CDR2 (germline): SGHTA, FQGNSA. The V and J ends lost 2 bases and 5 bases respectively, with 13 bases between them.

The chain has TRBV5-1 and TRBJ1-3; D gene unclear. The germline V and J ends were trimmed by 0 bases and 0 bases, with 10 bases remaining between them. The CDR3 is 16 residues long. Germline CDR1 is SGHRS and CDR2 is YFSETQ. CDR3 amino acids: CASSLEGGSSGNTIYF. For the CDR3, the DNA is TGCGCCAGCAGCTTGGAAGGAGGGTCCTCTGGAAACACCATATATTTT. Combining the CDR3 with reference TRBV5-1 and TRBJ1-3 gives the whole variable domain KAGVTQTPRYLIKTRGQQVTLSCSPISGHRSVSWYQQTPGQGLQFLFEYFSETQRNKGNFPGRFSGRQFSNSRSEMNVSTLELGDSALYLCASSLEGGSSGNTIYFGEGSWLTVV.

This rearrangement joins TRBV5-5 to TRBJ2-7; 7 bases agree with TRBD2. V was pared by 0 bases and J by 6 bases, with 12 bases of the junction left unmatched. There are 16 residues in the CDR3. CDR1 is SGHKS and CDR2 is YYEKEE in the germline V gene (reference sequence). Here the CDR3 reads CASSLVPGGAPLEQYF. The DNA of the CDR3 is TGTGCCAGCAGCTTGGTGCCGGGAGGAGCACCCCTCGAGCAGTACTTC. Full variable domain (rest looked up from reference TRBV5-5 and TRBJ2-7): DAGVTQSPTHLIKTRGQQVTLRCSPISGHKSVSWYQQVLGQGPQFIFQYYEKEERGRGNFPDRFSARQFPNYSSELNVNALLLGDSALYLCASSLVPGGAPLEQYFGPGTRLTVT.

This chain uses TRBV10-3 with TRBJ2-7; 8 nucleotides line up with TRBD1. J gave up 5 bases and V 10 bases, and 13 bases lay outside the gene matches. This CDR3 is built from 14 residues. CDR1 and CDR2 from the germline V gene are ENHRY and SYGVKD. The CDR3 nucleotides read TGTGCCAGCGCCTCAGGGGGCTCCTGGGACGAGCAGTACTTC. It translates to CASASGGSWDEQYF.

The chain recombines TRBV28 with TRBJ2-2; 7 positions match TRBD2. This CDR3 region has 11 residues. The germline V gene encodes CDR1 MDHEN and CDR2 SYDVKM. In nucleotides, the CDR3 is TGTGCAGTTAGCGGGACCGGGGAGCTGTTTTTT. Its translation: CAVSGTGELFF.

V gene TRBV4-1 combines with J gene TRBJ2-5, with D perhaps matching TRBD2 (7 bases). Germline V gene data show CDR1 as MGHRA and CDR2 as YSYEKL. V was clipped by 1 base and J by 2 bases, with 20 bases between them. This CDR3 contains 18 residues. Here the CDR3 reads CASSQVPWGGGIQETQYF. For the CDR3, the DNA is TGCGCCAGCAGCCAAGTACCGTGGGGGGGCGGGATACAAGAGACCCAGTACTTC.

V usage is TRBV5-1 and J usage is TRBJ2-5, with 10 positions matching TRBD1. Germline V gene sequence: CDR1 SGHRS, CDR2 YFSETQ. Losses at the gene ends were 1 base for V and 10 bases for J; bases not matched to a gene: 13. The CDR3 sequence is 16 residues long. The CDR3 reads CASSLMIRTGGDHQYF. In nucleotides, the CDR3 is TGCGCCAGCAGCTTGATGATACGGACAGGGGGGGACCACCAGTACTTC.

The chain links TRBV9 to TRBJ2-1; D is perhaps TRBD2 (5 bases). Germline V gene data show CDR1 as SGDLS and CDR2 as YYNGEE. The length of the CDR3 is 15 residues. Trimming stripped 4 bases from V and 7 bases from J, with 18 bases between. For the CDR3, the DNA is TGTGCCAGCAGCCCTCGGAATGGACTCGAGAATGAGCAGTTCTTC. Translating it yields CASSPRNGLENEQFF.

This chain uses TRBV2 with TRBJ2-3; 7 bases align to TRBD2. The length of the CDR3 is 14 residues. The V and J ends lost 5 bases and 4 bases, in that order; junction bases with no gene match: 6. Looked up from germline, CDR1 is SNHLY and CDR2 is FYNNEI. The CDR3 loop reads CASSWEGHPDTQYF. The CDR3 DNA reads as TGTGCCAGCAGTTGGGAGGGCCACCCAGATACGCAGTATTTT.

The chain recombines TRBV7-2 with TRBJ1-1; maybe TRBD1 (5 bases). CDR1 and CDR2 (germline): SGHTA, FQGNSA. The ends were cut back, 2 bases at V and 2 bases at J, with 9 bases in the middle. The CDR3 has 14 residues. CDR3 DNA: TGTGCCAGCAGCTTACGCAGGGCTAACACTGAAGCTTTCTTT. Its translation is CASSLRRANTEAFF. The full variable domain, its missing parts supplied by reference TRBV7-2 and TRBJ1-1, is GAGVSQSPSNKVTEKGKDVELRCDPISGHTALYWYRQSLGQGLEFLIYFQGNSAPDKSGLPSDRFSAERTGGSVSTLTIQRTQQEDSAVYLCASSLRRANTEAFFGQGTRLTVV.